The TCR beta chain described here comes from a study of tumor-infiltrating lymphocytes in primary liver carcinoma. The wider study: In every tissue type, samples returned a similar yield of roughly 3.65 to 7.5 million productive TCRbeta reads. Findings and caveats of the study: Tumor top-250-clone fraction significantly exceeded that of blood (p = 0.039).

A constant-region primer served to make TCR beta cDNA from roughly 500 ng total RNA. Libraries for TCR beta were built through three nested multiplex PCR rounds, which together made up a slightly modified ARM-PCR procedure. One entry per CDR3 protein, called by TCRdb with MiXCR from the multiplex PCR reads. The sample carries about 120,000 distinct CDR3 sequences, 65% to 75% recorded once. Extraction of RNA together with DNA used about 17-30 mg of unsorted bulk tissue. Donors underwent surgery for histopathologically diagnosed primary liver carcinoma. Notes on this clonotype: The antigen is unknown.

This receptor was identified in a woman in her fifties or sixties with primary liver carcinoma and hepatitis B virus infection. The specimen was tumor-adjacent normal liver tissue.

The CDR3 protein is CASSYMGREGYTF. CDR3 bases: TGTGCCAGCAGTTACATGGGTCGGGAAGGCTACACCTTC. This sequence joins TRBV6-2 or TRBV6-3 and TRBJ1-2; D remains unclear. V was pared by 2 bases and J by 8 bases, with 12 bases between. CDR3 length equals 13 residues. Looked up from germline, CDR1 is MNHEY and CDR2 is SVGEGT.